This TCR beta chain was identified during a study of cytomegalovirus exposure and HLA in healthy donors. Comments on this clone: What it binds is unknown.

Study results and limitations: Researchers counted 180 or so TCR beta chains as cytomegalovirus-associated. It emerged from a later analysis that several of the most significant clusters appeared to be linked to common viral pathogens. Most subjects' HLA-A and HLA-B alleles were reportedly predicted from TCR beta sequences. Reports showed the classifier diagnosing cytomegalovirus status with high specificity and sensitivity.

PCR used 60 Vbeta primers and 13 Jbeta primers. Sequencing was performed with immunoSEQ multiplex PCR; in TCRdb, only in-frame clones are kept and a portion is missing. This sample has 170,000 or so clones, with 79% found just once. Germline V gene data show CDR1 as SGHRS and CDR2 as YFSETQ. V shed 5 bases, J shed 0 bases, and the junction held 5 bases outside the gene matches. The CDR3 contains 18 residues. The V and J genes are TRBV5-1 and TRBJ2-6; 13 nucleotides agree with TRBD2. Sequencing was carried out using PBMCs. This TCR was recovered from a woman aged 40 to 49 in good health and CMV-seronegative. CDR3 loop: CASRSGLAGNSGANVLTF. The CDR3 DNA follows: TGCGCCAGCAGATCGGGACTAGCGGGGAACTCTGGGGCCAACGTCCTGACTTTC.